The rows below give T cell receptor beta chains drawn from one sample of a study of blood T cell repertoires in COVID-19. Here immunoSEQ multiplex PCR was the method, and the copy in TCRdb shows in-frame clones only, minus some. The sample holds some 250,000 clones, 80% to 85% seen once. The sample comprised peripheral blood. All receptors derive from a woman aged 55-69 years with active or convalescent COVID-19. Each CDR3 is given with its conserved first and last residue. A D gene is named only where the DNA matches it firmly. Clone size appears in some rows only: once, few, many, or a class for an expanded clone.

size	J	D	V	CDR3	DNA
NA	TRBJ2-2	NA	TRBV5-3	CARSLTDLWGLNTGELFF	TGTGCCAGAAGCTTGACGGACCTTTGGGGCTTGAACACCGGGGAGCTGTTTTTT
NA	TRBJ1-2	TRBD1	TRBV27	CASRPAGTGGAGYGYTF	TGTGCCAGCAGACCGGCGGGAACAGGGGGCGCGGGGTATGGCTACACCTTC
NA	TRBJ2-1	NA	TRBV4-2	CASSQDRGGFSNEQFF	TGTGCCAGCAGCCAAGATAGAGGTGGCTTCTCAAATGAGCAGTTCTTC
NA	TRBJ2-7	NA	TRBV5-8	CASSSFRDIYEQYF	TGTGCCAGCAGCTCGTTCCGGGACATTTACGAGCAGTACTTC
NA	TRBJ2-1	NA	TRBV6-2/TRBV6-3	CASSPEYRGTYNEQFF	TGTGCCAGCAGTCCCGAGTACCGGGGGACTTACAATGAGCAGTTCTTC
once	TRBJ2-3	NA	TRBV9	CASSLTGTPLTDTQYF	TGTGCCAGCAGCCTGACCGGGACTCCACTCACAGATACGCAGTATTTT
NA	TRBJ1-1	TRBD1	TRBV7-8	CASSSISYYRGGENTEAFF	TGTGCCAGCAGCTCCATATCCTATTACAGGGGCGGTGAGAACACTGAAGCTTTCTTT
many	TRBJ1-2	NA	TRBV30	CAWGYAGGGYTF	TGTGCCTGGGGATACGCGGGAGGCGGCTACACCTTC
NA	TRBJ2-1	NA	TRBV7-9	CASSTPGLRLGQFF	TGTGCCAGCAGCACCCCGGGACTTCGATTGGGGCAGTTCTTC
few	TRBJ2-7	NA	TRBV27	CASSLRQPPNEQYF	TGTGCCAGCAGTTTACGACAACCCCCTAACGAGCAGTACTTC
NA	TRBJ2-3	NA	TRBV10-2	CASSPKVRAGTSDTQYF	TGCGCCAGCAGCCCGAAAGTTAGAGCGGGGACAAGCGATACGCAGTATTTT
NA	TRBJ1-2	TRBD1	TRBV2	CASNTDRVWGGYTF	TGTGCCAGCAATACCGACAGGGTATGGGGTGGCTACACCTTC
NA	TRBJ2-1	TRBD2	TRBV5-1	CASSLMTSGNNEQFF	TGCGCCAGCAGCTTAATGACTAGCGGGAACAATGAGCAGTTCTTC